This TCR beta chain comes out of a study of blood T cell repertoires in COVID-19. Study at large: Spain, Italy and the United States supplied samples that represented acute and convalescent COVID-19.

Per the germline V gene, CDR1 is LNHDA and CDR2 is SQIVND (reference sequence). The V segment lost 5 bases and the J segment 6 bases; nucleotides outside the gene matches: 15. This CDR3 has 16 amino acids. Here immunoSEQ multiplex PCR was the method, and the copy in TCRdb shows in-frame clones only, minus some. The sample lists 25,000 to 35,000 clones, 85% to 95% occurring once. The chain employs TRBV19 and TRBJ2-7, with 8 bases fitting TRBD1. The sequenced sample consisted of peripheral blood. The TCR was taken from a woman between 70 and 85 years old with COVID-19, enrolled during active disease. The CDR3 DNA sequence: TGTGCCAGTAGTCTCTCTCCGGGACAGGAGAAGGGCGAGCAGTACTTC. This encodes CASSLSPGQEKGEQYF.